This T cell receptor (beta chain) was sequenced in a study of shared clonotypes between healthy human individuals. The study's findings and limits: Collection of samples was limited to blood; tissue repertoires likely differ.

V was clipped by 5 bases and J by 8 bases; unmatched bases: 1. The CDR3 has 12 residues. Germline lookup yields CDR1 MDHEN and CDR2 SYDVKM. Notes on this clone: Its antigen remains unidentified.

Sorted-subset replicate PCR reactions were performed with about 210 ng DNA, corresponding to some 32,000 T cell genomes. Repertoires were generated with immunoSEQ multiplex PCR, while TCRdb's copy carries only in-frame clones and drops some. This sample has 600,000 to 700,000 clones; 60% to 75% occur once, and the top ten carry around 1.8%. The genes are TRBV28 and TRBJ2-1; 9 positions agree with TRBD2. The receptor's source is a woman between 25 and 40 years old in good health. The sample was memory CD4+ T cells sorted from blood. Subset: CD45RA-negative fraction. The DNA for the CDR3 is TGTGCCAGCAGTGAGCGGGAGGATGAGCAGTTCTTC. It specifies CASSEREDEQFF.